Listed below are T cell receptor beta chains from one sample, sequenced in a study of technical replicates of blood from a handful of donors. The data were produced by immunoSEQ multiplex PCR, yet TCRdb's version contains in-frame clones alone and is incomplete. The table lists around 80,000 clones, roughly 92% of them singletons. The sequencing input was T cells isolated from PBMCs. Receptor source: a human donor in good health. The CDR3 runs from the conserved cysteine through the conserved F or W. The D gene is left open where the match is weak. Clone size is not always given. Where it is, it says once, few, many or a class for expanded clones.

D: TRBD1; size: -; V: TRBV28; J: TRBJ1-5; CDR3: CASSSGGSNQPQHF
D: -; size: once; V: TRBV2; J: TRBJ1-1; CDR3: CASKREQGSTEAFF
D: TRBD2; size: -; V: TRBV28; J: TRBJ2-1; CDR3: CASSAPGTSGYSYNEQFF
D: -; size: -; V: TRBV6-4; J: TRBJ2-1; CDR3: CASSARLSLDEQFF
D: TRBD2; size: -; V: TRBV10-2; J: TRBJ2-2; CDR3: CASRPGLAGIITGELFF
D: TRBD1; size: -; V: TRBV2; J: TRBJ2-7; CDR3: CASSGRGSSYEQYF
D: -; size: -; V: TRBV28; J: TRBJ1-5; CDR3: CASSLFRNLNQPQHF
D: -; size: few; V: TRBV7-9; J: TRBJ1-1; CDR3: CASIPTGNTEAFF
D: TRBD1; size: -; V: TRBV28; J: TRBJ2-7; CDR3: CASRYLQGAPYEQYF
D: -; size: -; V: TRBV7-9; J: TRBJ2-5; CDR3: CASSLVGRQETQYF
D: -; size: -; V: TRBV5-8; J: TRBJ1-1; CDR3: CASSLQQGRLPYTEAFF
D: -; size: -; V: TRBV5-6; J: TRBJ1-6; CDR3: CASSFTGGNSPLHF
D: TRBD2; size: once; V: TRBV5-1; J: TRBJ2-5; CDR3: CASTNSWAESPRGVQYF
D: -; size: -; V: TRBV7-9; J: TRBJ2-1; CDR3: CASSSTTAPSVHEQFF
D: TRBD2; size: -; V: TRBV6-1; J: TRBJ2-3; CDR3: CASREGSTDTQYF
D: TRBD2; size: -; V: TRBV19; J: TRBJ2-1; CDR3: CASSITAGVGNEQFF
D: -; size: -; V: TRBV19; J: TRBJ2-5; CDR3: CASSPRTREKETQYF
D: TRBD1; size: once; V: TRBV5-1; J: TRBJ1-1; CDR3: CASSLLKGALNTEAFF
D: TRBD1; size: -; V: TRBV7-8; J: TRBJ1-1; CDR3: CASSLGTGGTGAFF
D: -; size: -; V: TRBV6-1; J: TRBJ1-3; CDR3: CASSDNVYSGNTIYF
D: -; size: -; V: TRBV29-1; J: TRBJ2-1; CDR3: CSVDGRYNEQFF
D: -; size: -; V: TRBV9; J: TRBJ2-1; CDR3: CASSSPQGLAYNEQFF
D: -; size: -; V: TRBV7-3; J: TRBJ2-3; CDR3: CASSLTSAQSDTQYF
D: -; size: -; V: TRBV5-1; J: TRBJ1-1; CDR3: CASSLSDFDTEAFF
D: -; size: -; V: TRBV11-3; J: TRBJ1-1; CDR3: CASSQTPNTEAFF
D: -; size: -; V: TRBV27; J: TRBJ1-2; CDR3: CASSSAGSYYGYTF
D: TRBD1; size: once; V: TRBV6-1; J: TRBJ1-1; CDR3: CASSVVGAGDSEAFF
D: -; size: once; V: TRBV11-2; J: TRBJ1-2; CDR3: CASRAGEVGLNGYTF
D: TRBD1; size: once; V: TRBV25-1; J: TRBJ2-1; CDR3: CASSEAGQGFNEQFF
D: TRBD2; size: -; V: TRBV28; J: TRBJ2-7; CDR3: CASSLFSRSGEAVAGGYEQYF
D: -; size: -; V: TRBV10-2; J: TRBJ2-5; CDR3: CASRGIQGQETQYF
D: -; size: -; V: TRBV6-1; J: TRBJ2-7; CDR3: CASSPTETYEQYF
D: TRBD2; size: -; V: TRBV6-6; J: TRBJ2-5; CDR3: CASSYSGSGGETQYF
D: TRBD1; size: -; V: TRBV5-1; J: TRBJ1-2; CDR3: CASSLTGQGIDGYTF
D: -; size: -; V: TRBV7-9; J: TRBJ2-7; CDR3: CASSPWTDRTYEQYF
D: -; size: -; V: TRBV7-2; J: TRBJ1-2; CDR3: CASSLVTGPIYGYTF
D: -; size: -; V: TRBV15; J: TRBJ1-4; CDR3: CATSRDSYNEKLFF
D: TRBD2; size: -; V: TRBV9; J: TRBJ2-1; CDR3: CASSVGGGRDEQFF
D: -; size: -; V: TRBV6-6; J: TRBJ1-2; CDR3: CASKDGGQDYGYTF
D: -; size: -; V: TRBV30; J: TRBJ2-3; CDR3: CAWCLTTDTQYF
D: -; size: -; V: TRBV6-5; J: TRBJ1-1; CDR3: CASNTGWDTEAFF
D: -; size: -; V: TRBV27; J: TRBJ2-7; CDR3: CASSWGSAYEQYF
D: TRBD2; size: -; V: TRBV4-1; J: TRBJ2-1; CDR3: CASRTAGTLDEQFF
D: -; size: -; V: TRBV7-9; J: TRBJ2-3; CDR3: CASSPYRITSTDTQYF
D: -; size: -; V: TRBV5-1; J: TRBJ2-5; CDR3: CASSLMGHAVETQYF
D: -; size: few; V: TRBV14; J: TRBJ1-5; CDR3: CARKLIWPQHF
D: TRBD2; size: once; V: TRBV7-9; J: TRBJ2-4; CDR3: CASSSTGLADVTKNIQYF
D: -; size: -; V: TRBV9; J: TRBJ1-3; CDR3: CASSSTDGKRNTIYF
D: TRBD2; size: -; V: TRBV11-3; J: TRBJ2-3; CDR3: CASSRAGPSGETDTQYF